This T cell receptor beta chain was retrieved from a study of blood T cell repertoires in COVID-19. The junction had 6 bases not matched to a gene; V was cut back by 5 bases and J by 4 bases. Germline V CDR1 and CDR2: KGHSH, LQKENI. The CDR3 contains 14 residues. Produced via immunoSEQ multiplex PCR; TCRdb's table is partial and in-frame only. The sample has 150,000 to 200,000 clones, over 85% seen once. This clone showed up just once. The chain recombines TRBV18 with TRBJ2-3; the match to TRBD1 covers 7 bases. The sequenced sample was peripheral blood. The TCR originated in a man aged 55 to 69 with active or convalescent COVID-19. The CDR3 coding sequence is TGTGCCAGCTCATTCGACAGGGCCGCAGATACGCAGTATTTT. It encodes CASSFDRAADTQYF.